A selection of T cell receptor beta chains follows, all from one sample in a study of blood T cell repertoires in COVID-19. Produced via immunoSEQ multiplex PCR; TCRdb's table is partial and in-frame only. The repertoire holds 300,000 to 400,000 clones, with about nine tenths as singletons. Input material: peripheral blood. The receptors were sampled from a man between 45 and 60 years old with active or convalescent COVID-19. Each CDR3 is given with its conserved first and last residue. The D gene is left open where the match is weak. The size field is filled for only some rows; it gives once, few, many or a size class.

clone_size	v_call	d_call	j_call	cdr3_length	cdr3_aa	cdr3_nt
NA	TRBV12-3/TRBV12-4	NA	TRBJ1-1	13	CASSFQGSTEAFF	TGTGCCAGCAGTTTTCAGGGGAGCACTGAAGCTTTCTTT
few	TRBV7-8	TRBD2	TRBJ2-1	19	CASSLGRGLAGGIYNEQFF	TGTGCCAGCAGCTTAGGTCGGGGACTAGCGGGAGGGATATACAATGAGCAGTTCTTC
NA	TRBV10-3	NA	TRBJ2-2	13	CALGTPNTGELFF	TGTGCCCTCGGGACTCCCAACACCGGGGAGCTGTTTTTT
NA	TRBV5-1	NA	TRBJ2-7	13	CASSLLPTYEQYF	TGCGCCAGCAGCTTGCTACCAACCTACGAGCAGTACTTC
NA	TRBV4-2	TRBD1	TRBJ2-7	14	CASSSGTGIYEQYF	TGTGCCAGCAGCTCCGGGACAGGCATATACGAGCAGTACTTC
NA	TRBV28	NA	TRBJ1-4	14	CASSEGGLNEKLFF	TGTGCCAGCAGTGAGGGTGGGTTAAATGAAAAACTGTTTTTT
NA	TRBV6-6	NA	TRBJ2-7	12	CASSYEAYEQYF	TGTGCCAGCAGTTACGAAGCATACGAGCAGTACTTC
once	TRBV6-2/TRBV6-3	NA	TRBJ1-5	18	CASSYPRKRYDSNQPQHF	TGTGCCAGCAGTTACCCCCGCAAGAGGTACGATAGCAATCAGCCCCAGCATTTT
NA	TRBV30	NA	TRBJ1-4	16	CAWHPLRHPRGEKLFF	TGTGCCTGGCATCCTTTAAGGCACCCAAGAGGTGAAAAACTGTTTTTT
few	TRBV28	TRBD1	TRBJ1-2	13	CASSETGWNGYTF	TGTGCCAGCAGCGAGACAGGGTGGAATGGCTACACCTTC
NA	TRBV5-1	NA	TRBJ2-5	16	CASSSTKVFGGETQYF	TGCGCCAGCAGCTCAACCAAAGTGTTCGGTGGAGAGACCCAGTACTTC
NA	TRBV27	TRBD1	TRBJ2-7	18	CASSRFGTGVWGSYEQYF	TGTGCCAGCAGTCGGTTCGGGACAGGGGTCTGGGGCTCCTACGAGCAGTACTTC
NA	TRBV1	NA	TRBJ1-4	14	CTSIVWGRGEKLFF	TGCACCAGCATTGTGTGGGGGAGGGGTGAAAAACTGTTTTTT
NA	TRBV9	NA	TRBJ2-7	14	CASSADSGTYEQYF	TGTGCCAGCAGCGCTGACTCCGGGACCTACGAGCAGTACTTC
NA	TRBV7-9	NA	TRBJ2-7	13	CASSLSGRNEQYF	TGTGCCAGCAGCTTATCTGGGAGGAACGAGCAGTACTTC
NA	TRBV19	NA	TRBJ1-1	14	CASRTGSSNTEAFF	TGTGCCAGTAGAACCGGGTCCTCAAACACTGAAGCTTTCTTT
NA	TRBV18	TRBD1	TRBJ1-2	18	CASSLSINPTGGRHGYTF	TGTGCCAGCTCACTCTCCATTAACCCTACAGGGGGTAGGCATGGCTACACCTTC
NA	TRBV5-4	TRBD1	TRBJ2-1	17	CASSLRYDRDSYNEQFF	TGTGCCAGCAGCTTGAGGTATGACAGGGACTCCTACAATGAGCAGTTCTTC
NA	TRBV7-3	TRBD2	TRBJ2-3	15	CASSLAGGAPDTQYF	TGTGCCAGCAGCTTAGCGGGGGGCGCCCCGGATACGCAGTATTTT
NA	TRBV19	NA	TRBJ1-1	11	CASSYYTEAFF	TGTGCCAGTAGTTACTACACTGAAGCTTTCTTT
NA	TRBV9	NA	TRBJ1-1	15	CASSFTGTSRTEAFF	TGTGCCAGCAGCTTTACCGGGACATCAAGGACTGAAGCTTTCTTT
NA	TRBV2	TRBD2	TRBJ2-7	14	CASSWLADAYEQYF	TGTGCCAGCAGCTGGCTAGCGGACGCCTACGAGCAGTACTTC
NA	TRBV28	TRBD2	TRBJ2-3	19	CASSRLGTSGSWSTDTQYF	TGTGCCAGCAGTCGACTCGGGACTAGCGGGAGCTGGAGCACAGATACGCAGTATTTT
NA	TRBV5-4	NA	TRBJ1-1	15	CASSPKQGRIPEAFF	TGTGCCAGCAGCCCTAAACAGGGTAGGATCCCTGAAGCTTTCTTT
NA	TRBV7-9	NA	TRBJ2-7	13	CASSHRDLYEQYF	TGTGCCAGCAGCCACAGGGACCTCTACGAGCAGTACTTC
NA	TRBV5-1	TRBD2	TRBJ2-1	19	CASSRTHAAGVGIYNEQFF	TGCGCCAGCAGCCGCACACATGCAGCGGGAGTAGGGATCTACAATGAGCAGTTCTTC
NA	TRBV15	TRBD1	TRBJ2-1	15	CATSIQWAGGNEQFF	TGTGCCACCAGCATCCAATGGGCAGGGGGCAATGAGCAGTTCTTC
few	TRBV7-9	TRBD1	TRBJ2-7	14	CASSSSGTGVEQYF	TGTGCCAGCAGCTCATCCGGGACAGGGGTCGAGCAGTACTTC
once	TRBV7-9	NA	TRBJ2-1	15	CASTLLADSYNEQFF	TGTGCCAGCACCTTACTAGCTGACTCCTACAATGAGCAGTTCTTC
NA	TRBV6-5	NA	TRBJ1-1	13	CASKPTANTEAFF	TGTGCCAGCAAACCGACAGCGAACACTGAAGCTTTCTTT
NA	TRBV5-1	TRBD2	TRBJ2-1	17	CASSLVLAGDTYNEQFF	TGCGCCAGCAGCTTGGTTCTAGCGGGGGATACCTACAATGAGCAGTTCTTC
NA	TRBV5-1	NA	TRBJ2-2	14	CASSLTGSTGELFF	TGCGCCAGCAGCTTGACGGGATCCACCGGGGAGCTGTTTTTT
NA	TRBV4-3	TRBD1	TRBJ2-7	15	CASSQGTGVSYEQYF	TGCGCCAGCAGCCAAGGGACAGGGGTCTCCTACGAGCAGTACTTC
NA	TRBV27	TRBD1	TRBJ2-1	15	CASSSHGRQDRGCLF	TGTGCCAGCAGTTCCCACGGACGCCAGGACAGGGGGTGCCTCTTC
NA	TRBV19	NA	TRBJ1-5	14	CASSIPRLNQPQHF	TGTGCCAGTAGTATTCCCAGGCTCAATCAGCCCCAGCATTTT
few	TRBV7-9	NA	TRBJ1-4	14	CASSRASTNEKLFF	TGTGCCAGCAGCCGAGCTTCAACTAATGAAAAACTGTTTTTT
NA	TRBV10-3	NA	TRBJ1-1	14	CASAMAGVGTEAFF	TGTGCCAGCGCGATGGCGGGGGTAGGCACTGAAGCTTTCTTT
NA	TRBV5-1	NA	TRBJ1-3	15	CASSFLQGPGNTIYF	TGCGCCAGCAGCTTCTTACAGGGCCCTGGAAACACCATATATTTT